This T cell receptor beta chain was documented in a study of cytomegalovirus exposure and HLA in healthy donors. Overall study: Clustering assigned approximately 78% of the approximately 400 genotyped donors to the Caucasian-associated ancestry cluster.

This CDR3 is 15 amino acids long. Germline-derived CDR1 and CDR2 are LNHDA and SQIVND (reference sequence). V gave up 1 base and J gave up 2 bases, with 10 bases separating them. PCR employed 60 Vbeta and 13 Jbeta primers. Using immunoSEQ multiplex PCR, the repertoire was profiled, and TCRdb retains in-frame clones only, with some absent. The data contain about 160,000 clones, 80% to 90% of them singletons. General observations from the study: It has been reported that TCR beta sequences accurately predicted the HLA-A and HLA-B alleles of most subjects.

Of note for this clone: Its target is not known.

Healthy bone marrow donors made up the donors. J is TRBJ2-3 and V is TRBV19, with D perhaps matching TRBD1 (5 bases). The TCR comes from a woman between 50 and 59 years old in good health and CMV-seronegative. Sequencing was carried out using PBMCs. CDR3 amino acids: CASSIGQGTTDTQYF. The CDR3 nucleotides read TGTGCCAGTAGTATAGGGCAGGGAACCACAGATACGCAGTATTTT.